Listed below are T cell receptor beta chains from one sample, sequenced in a study of CD8+ T cells in alopecia areata. The method was immunoSEQ multiplex PCR; TCRdb's version includes in-frame clones alone and lacks a portion of them. The repertoire holds 4,000 to 4,500 clones, with roughly 71% as singletons. The source was skin, collected at week 24, from a patient treated with tofacitinib. These receptors came from a human donor with alopecia areata. Each CDR3 is given without its conserved first and last residue. Each record gives: CDR3 length, V gene, CDR3 protein.

CDR3 length: 13
V gene: TRBV18
CDR3 protein: ASSPTGLNTGELF

CDR3 length: 12
V gene: TRBV6-5
CDR3 protein: ASGSGPSEQPQH

CDR3 length: 13
V gene: TRBV5-6
CDR3 protein: ASSLGGRQTGELF

CDR3 length: 9
V gene: TRBV29-1
CDR3 protein: SVQRGPGAF

CDR3 length: 12
V gene: TRBV30
CDR3 protein: AWRADRSGNTIY

CDR3 length: 10
V gene: TRBV4-3
CDR3 protein: ASSQGNSPLH

CDR3 length: 13
V gene: TRBV4-1
CDR3 protein: ASSLAGGIQETQY

CDR3 length: 11
V gene: TRBV4-3
CDR3 protein: ASSDRAKNIQY

CDR3 length: 12
V gene: TRBV7-9
CDR3 protein: ASSGAGTGYEQY

CDR3 length: 13
V gene: TRBV7-9
CDR3 protein: ASSGVSPHFTEAF

CDR3 length: 12
V gene: TRBV2
CDR3 protein: ASQTGVRGGELF

CDR3 length: 13
V gene: TRBV9
CDR3 protein: ASSPSARPYNEQF

CDR3 length: 11
V gene: TRBV7-2
CDR3 protein: ASSLEGFGRPF

CDR3 length: 14
V gene: TRBV23-1
CDR3 protein: ASSQRGGPGGNEQF

CDR3 length: 16
V gene: TRBV23-1
CDR3 protein: ASSQSGQDRGAKNIQY

CDR3 length: 13
V gene: TRBV7-2
CDR3 protein: ASSSFGAGFGEQF

CDR3 length: 13
V gene: TRBV14
CDR3 protein: ASSQRRDAINGYT

CDR3 length: 15
V gene: TRBV19
CDR3 protein: ASSIIVGGSNFFEAF

CDR3 length: 13
V gene: TRBV7-2
CDR3 protein: ASSLGERTGYGYT

CDR3 length: 14
V gene: TRBV9
CDR3 protein: ASSSRTSGVRNEQF

CDR3 length: 13
V gene: TRBV4-3
CDR3 protein: ASSQVLDSVNIQY

CDR3 length: 13
V gene: TRBV28
CDR3 protein: ASRRTSGRNYEQY

CDR3 length: 11
V gene: TRBV29-1
CDR3 protein: SVEGQDPREQY

CDR3 length: 11
V gene: TRBV14
CDR3 protein: ASRLTGSDTQY

CDR3 length: 13
V gene: TRBV14
CDR3 protein: ASSQRTSPSYEQY

CDR3 length: 11
V gene: TRBV7-9
CDR3 protein: ASSGEKGGEQF